This TCR beta chain was captured in a study of cytomegalovirus exposure and HLA in healthy donors. Study findings and constraints: A later analysis showed TCR association rates differing by HLA locus, peaking at DRB1 and lowest at HLA-C. Fewer N-insertions than the roughly 650-donor mean were reportedly shown by an Asian-associated ancestry cluster in a later analysis. Many donors shared some public TCRs, even though most TCR sequences were rare.

Primers: 60 Vbeta forward and 13 Jbeta reverse. Methods used by the authors: Roughly 11 million shared chains were among approximately 80 million unique TCR beta chains counted in a later analysis. Sequencing used immunoSEQ multiplex PCR; TCRdb keeps in-frame clones, though not all of them. Clone size and V and J calls were adopted from that table, with D and trimming inferred from the DNA. The sample holds under 150,000 clones, around 77% seen once. The CDR3 consists of 15 residues. For this clone: Its antigen is not known.

The receptor was isolated from a woman in her thirties in good health and CMV-seropositive. V and J are TRBV21-1 and TRBJ1-2; TRBD1, the table's D call, lacks a check against the DNA. TRBV21-1 is marked as a pseudogene. Source material: PBMCs. The DNA of the CDR3 is TGTGCCAGCAGCGTTCCAAGACAGGGCGGGTATGGCTACACCTTC. Protein: CASSVPRQGGYGYTF.